This T cell receptor (beta chain) was documented in a study of T cells in Graves' hyperthyroidism and ophthalmopathy. Amplified TCR beta CDR3 regions derived from RNA transcripts. When the TCR CDR3 underwent first-round RT-PCR, the HTBI primer set was used. One entry per CDR3 protein, called by TCRdb with MiXCR from the multiplex PCR reads. The data contain 460,000 or so distinct CDR3 sequences, approximately 15% of them seen just once; the ten biggest clones take up around a sixth. Study results and caveats: Most clonotypes that expanded in the thyroid above 0.001 also showed up in blood.

The CDR3 has 14 amino acids. CDR1 is LGHNT, CDR2 FRNRAP, per germline. With 7 bases removed from V and 0 bases from J, the gap between germline ends came to 10 bases. This clonotype was seen ten or more times. No antigen is known for it. The sequencing sample was made of blood. The clonotype originates from a woman between 18 and 30 years old with Graves' hyperthyroidism. V usage is TRBV12-5 and J usage is TRBJ2-1; D not certain. The CDR3 spells CASVQEYSYNEQFF. CDR3 DNA sequence: TGTGCTAGTGTCCAGGAGTACTCCTACAATGAGCAGTTCTTC.